This T cell receptor (beta chain) came from a study of blood T cell repertoires in COVID-19. Clinical histories supplied by participants themselves formed the basis of cohort assignment. The junction had 4 bases not matched to a gene; V was cut back by 6 bases and J by 0 bases. This CDR3 spans 15 amino acids. The germline CDR1 and CDR2 sequences are MDHEN and SYDVKM. The table came from immunoSEQ multiplex PCR; TCRdb's copy has only in-frame clones and leaves some out. Among a few hundred thousand clones listed, 70% to 85% were seen once. Sequenced sample: PBMCs or T cells enriched from blood (not recorded which). The TCR was taken from a middle-aged man who had recovered from COVID-19. The rearrangement uses TRBV28 and TRBJ1-3, with 8 bases fitting TRBD1. CDR3 protein: CASSGDRSSGNTIYF. In DNA form, the CDR3 reads TGTGCCAGCAGCGGGGACAGGAGCTCTGGAAACACCATATATTTT.